This TCR beta chain emerged from a study of T cell responses to AZD1222 COVID-19 vaccine. Study summary: Researchers grouped second doses given at about 4 or about 12 weeks into one pool.

Only in-frame clones appear in the TCRdb table, and some are missing; sequencing was by immunoSEQ multiplex PCR. The table records 100,000 to 120,000 clones, 70% to 90% of them present only once. The germline V gene encodes CDR1 MNHEY and CDR2 SVGEGT. V lost 3 bases and J lost 2, with 16 bases in between. The CDR3 has 16 amino acids. The chain couples TRBV6-2 or TRBV6-3 to TRBJ1-2; D gene uncertain. The TCR was taken from an adult in good health. The source was peripheral blood, collected on day 0 of AZD1222 vaccination. In DNA form, the CDR3 reads TGTGCCAGCAGTTATCCACCCACCAGACCGAACTATGGCTACACCTTC. Amino acid sequence: CASSYPPTRPNYGYTF.